This TCR beta chain stems from a study of cytomegalovirus exposure and HLA in healthy donors. Study-level findings and limits: TCR sequences were mostly rare, though some public TCRs occurred in many donors.

Trimming pared 6 bases from V and 0 bases from J, leaving 14 bases between. The CDR3 contains 15 residues. Germline CDR1 reads SGHVS; CDR2 reads FQNEAQ. Some clones are missing from TCRdb's copy, which holds only in-frame ones; the method was immunoSEQ multiplex PCR. This repertoire shows 150,000 to 200,000 clones, approximately 80% found once; its top ten account for 6% to 9%. Notes on this clone: What it binds is not known.

Sequencing was done on a sample of PBMCs. The J gene is TRBJ1-1, the V gene TRBV7-8; the D gene is possibly TRBD1 (6 bases). This TCR was recovered from a man aged 18-30 years in good health and CMV-seropositive. The CDR3 here is CASSPDSLVNTEAFF. In DNA, the CDR3 is TGTGCCAGCAGTCCGGACAGCTTGGTGAACACTGAAGCTTTCTTT.